The clone carrying this T cell receptor (beta chain) was recorded a few times. The sample comes from a study of blood T cell repertoires in COVID-19. Study-wide background: Material from acute and convalescent COVID-19 was sourced from the United States, Italy and Spain. The analysed material was cDNA or gDNA that came from T cells, B-cell-depleted T cells, or PBMCs.

V lost 3 bases and J lost 7; bases outside the gene matches: 7. Germline V gene lookup returns CDR1 SGHDT and CDR2 YYEEEE. The CDR3 has 14 residues. In the original workflow: The authors estimated nucleated cell counts from reference gene primer amplification. Clones were sequenced by immunoSEQ multiplex PCR, and TCRdb holds only the in-frame ones, with some missing. That table furnishes V, J and clone size, whereas the DNA furnished D and trimming. The data hold some 120,000 clones, with 90% observed a single time. The receptor comes from a man aged 45 to 65 with active COVID-19. The V and J genes are TRBV5-6 and TRBJ2-7, with TRBD2 identical over 10 bases. The sample consisted of peripheral blood. In nucleotides, the CDR3 is TGTGCCAGCAGCTCAGCGGGAGGGCCCAGGGAGCAGTACGTC. The encoded protein is CASSSAGGPREQYV.